This passage covers 2 T cell receptor beta chains from one sample sequenced in a study of OX40 agonist ivuxolimab in advanced cancers. TCRdb's table, derived via immunoSEQ multiplex PCR, lists solely in-frame clones and lacks some. The sample lists over 35,000 clones; approximately 83% were seen once. Sequencing used CD4+ or CD8+ T cells sorted from blood, obtained in a trial of the OX40 agonist ivuxolimab. Receptor source: an adult with an advanced solid tumor such as melanoma, head and neck, liver or kidney cancer.

A single count supports this clone. This rearrangement joins TRBV7-3 to TRBJ2-3; the D is unclear. Per the germline V gene, CDR1 is SGHTA and CDR2 is FQGTGA. With 1 base removed from V and 2 bases from J, the gap between germline ends came to 7 bases. This CDR3 is 14 amino acids long. For the CDR3, the DNA is TGTGCCAGCAGCTTAAGGGCCGTCACAGATACGCAGTATTTT. It encodes CASSLRAVTDTQYF.

This chain joins TRBV7-2 and TRBJ1-1, with D tentatively TRBD1 (6 bases). Trimming took off 5 bases at V and 0 bases at J, with 16 bases between the two ends. Per germline, CDR1 SGHTA and CDR2 FQGNSA. The CDR3 covers 16 residues. DNA of the CDR3: TGTGCCAGCAGCCCATTCCCCCACAGGGTGAACACTGAAGCTTTCTTT. Its translation is CASSPFPHRVNTEAFF.